This TCR beta chain was recovered during a study of blood T cell repertoires in COVID-19. The wider study: The study drew acute and convalescent COVID-19 samples from the United States, Italy and Spain. Sources were T cells, B-cell-depleted T cells, or PBMCs; the material itself was cDNA or gDNA.

Donors were grouped by their self-reported clinical history. What the recovered Cohort 3 donors had was two negative PCRs, clearance, or symptom resolution. Using immunoSEQ multiplex PCR, the repertoire was profiled, and TCRdb retains in-frame clones only, with some absent. The sample holds roughly 400,000 clones, around 92% seen once. V lost 5 bases and J lost 3, with 13 bases in between. Germline V gene lookup returns CDR1 GTSNPN and CDR2 SVGIG (reference sequence). The CDR3 totals 13 residues. The sequenced material came from PBMCs or T cells enriched from blood (not recorded which). The clonotype comes from a woman in her thirties who had recovered from COVID-19. The chain has TRBV30 and TRBJ1-1; D not certain. The CDR3 loop is CAWAEFKDTEAFF. The CDR3 DNA is TGTGCCTGGGCGGAGTTTAAGGACACTGAAGCTTTCTTT.